This T cell receptor (beta chain) was sequenced in a study of shared clonotypes between healthy human individuals. TCRdb's copy holds only in-frame clones and misses some; the assay was immunoSEQ multiplex PCR. The sample contains about 460,000 clones, 60% to 80% of which appear only once. In germline, CDR1 is SGDLS, CDR2 YYNGEE. Trimming removed 0 bases from V and 6 bases from J, with 15 bases in between. The CDR3 is 16 residues long. The source material was PBMCs. This TCR was recovered from a woman in her forties in good health. Some clones in this sample may be carry-over from other donors' samples. The J gene is TRBJ2-2, the V gene TRBV9; D is possibly TRBD1 (5 bases). In DNA form, the CDR3 reads TGTGCCAGCAGCGTAGCTGGACACTCCTCGTCCGGGGAGCTGTTTTTT. Protein: CASSVAGHSSSGELFF.